What follows are 5 T cell receptor beta chains derived from one specimen sequenced in a study of T cells in women clearing cervical HPV infection listed by TCRdb under 2018. Libraries were prepared through the immunoSEQ multiplex PCR assay. This immuneACCESS table, as held by TCRdb, lists in-frame sequences with V and J called but not all clones. Of the missing ones, under half trace to an unresolved V gene in checked studies; the others have no known cause. The table held for this sample gives tens of thousands of clones. The ten largest account for less than 9.5% of the sample. Sequences were obtained from blood buffy coat. Receptors originate from a woman aged 18-70 years with a cervical HPV16 infection that either progressed to CIN3+ or cleared (not recorded which).

Details on this clone: The observed sequence ends 3 residues before the CDR3 terminus, with the missing tail filled in from the germline J gene. J is TRBJ1-5 and V is TRBV7-2; 7 bases line up with TRBD1. V lost 5 bases and J lost 4; bases outside the gene matches: 8. The CDR3 totals 15 residues. From germline, CDR1 is SGHTA and CDR2 FQGNSA. The chain's CDR3 is CASSTTGRTNQPQHF. The sequenced CDR3 bases are TGTGCCAGCAGCACGACAGGGCGGACAAATCAGCCC.

Concerning this clone: Coverage ceases 3 residues before the CDR3 finishes, and the germline J gene fills in the end. The same CDR3 arises from other DNA sequences in this sample as well. V usage is TRBV6-2 or TRBV6-3 and J usage is TRBJ1-5; tentatively, D is TRBD1 (6 bases). V gave up 4 bases and J gave up 2 bases, with 18 bases separating them. CDR3 length: 17 amino acids. Germline V lookup: CDR1 MNHEY, CDR2 SVGEGT. The CDR3 DNA, read in part, is TGTGCCAGCAGTTCACGGACGGGGGGCTTAGGCAATCAGCCC. Protein: CASSSRTGGLGNQP. The CDR3 as a whole reads CASSSRTGGLGNQPQHF.

About this clone: Read coverage stops 3 residues before the CDR3 terminus; the germline J gene supplies the remainder. The chain joins TRBV19 to TRBJ2-7, with 12 bases that match TRBD1. With V trimmed by 7 bases and J by 5 bases, 9 bases remained unmatched. The CDR3 loop spans 15 amino acids. From germline, CDR1 is LNHDA and CDR2 SQIVND (reference sequence). The CDR3 DNA, read in part, is TGTGCCAGTACCGCACCGGGACAGGGGGCCGACGAG. Its translation is CASTAPGQGADE. The entire CDR3 is CASTAPGQGADEQYF.

Points on this clone: The CDR3 goes on 3 residues after the read ends, and that part is filled in from the germline J gene. The rearrangement joins TRBV18 to TRBJ2-5, with 7 bases fitting TRBD1. Germline trimming cut 3 bases from V and 2 bases from J; bases unmatched to any gene: 3. The CDR3 contains 14 residues. In germline, CDR1 is KGHSH, CDR2 LQKENI. The sequenced part of the CDR3 DNA is TGTGCCAGCTCACCCTTACAGGGGCAAGAGACC. Translated, it gives CASSPLQGQET. The CDR3 as a whole reads CASSPLQGQETQYF. Full variable domain (rest looked up from reference TRBV18 and TRBJ2-5): NAGVMQNPRHLVRRRGQEARLRCSPMKGHSHVYWYRQLPEEGLKFMVYLQKENIIDESGMPKERFSAEFPKEGPSILRIQQVVRGDSAAYFCASSPLQGQETQYFGPGTRLLVL.

In regard to this clone: Sequencing ends 3 residues short of the CDR3 end; the germline J gene provides the rest. The same CDR3 also results from other DNA sequences found in this sample. V usage is TRBV7-9 and J usage is TRBJ1-2, with a weak D call TRBD1 (5 bases). The CDR3 sequence is 12 residues long. CDR1 is SEHNR, CDR2 FQNEAQ, per germline (reference sequence). CDR3 bases read: TGTGCCAGCAGCCAGATCAGGGCTACC. It codes for CASSQIRAT. The whole CDR3 sequence reads CASSQIRATYTF.